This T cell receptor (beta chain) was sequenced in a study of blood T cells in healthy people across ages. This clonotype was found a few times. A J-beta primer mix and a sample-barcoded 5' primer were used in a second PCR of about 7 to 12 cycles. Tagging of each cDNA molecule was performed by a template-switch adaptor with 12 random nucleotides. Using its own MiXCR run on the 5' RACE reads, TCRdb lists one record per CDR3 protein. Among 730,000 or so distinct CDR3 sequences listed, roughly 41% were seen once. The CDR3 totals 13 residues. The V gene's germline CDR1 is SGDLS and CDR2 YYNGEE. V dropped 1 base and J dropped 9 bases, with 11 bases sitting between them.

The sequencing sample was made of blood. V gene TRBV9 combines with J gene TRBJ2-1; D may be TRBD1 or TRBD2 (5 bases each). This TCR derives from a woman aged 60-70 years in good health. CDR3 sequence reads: CASSVPSGGEQFF. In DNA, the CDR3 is TGTGCCAGCAGCGTACCCTCTGGGGGTGAGCAGTTCTTC.